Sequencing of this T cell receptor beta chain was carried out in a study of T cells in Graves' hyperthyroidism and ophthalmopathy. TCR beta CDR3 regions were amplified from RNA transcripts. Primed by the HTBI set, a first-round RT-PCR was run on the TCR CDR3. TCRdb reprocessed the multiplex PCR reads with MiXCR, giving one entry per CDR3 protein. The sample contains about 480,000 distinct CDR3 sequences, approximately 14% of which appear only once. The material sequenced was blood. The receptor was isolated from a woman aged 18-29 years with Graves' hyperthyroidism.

CDR3 region: CASSSGYGANVLTF. The CDR3 DNA sequence: TGTGCCAGCAGTTCAGGGTACGGGGCCAACGTCCTGACTTTC. The chain uses TRBV25-1 and TRBJ2-6, with D perhaps matching TRBD1 (5 bases). CDR3 length: 14 amino acids. Trimming removed 5 bases from V and 4 bases from J, with 9 bases in between. Per germline, CDR1 MGHDK and CDR2 SYGVNS.